Below are 6 T cell receptor beta chains sequenced from a single sample in a study of cytomegalovirus exposure and HLA in healthy donors. PCR primers comprised 60 Vbeta and 13 Jbeta primers. Method: immunoSEQ multiplex PCR; TCRdb's copy keeps in-frame clones and lacks some. Of around 98,000 clones listed, 60% to 80% are singletons. Material: PBMCs. The origin of the receptors is a female donor in good health and CMV-seronegative.

In its sample, this clone was seen a few times. This chain links TRBV4-3 with TRBJ2-7; 9 bases line up with TRBD2. The length of the CDR3 is 16 residues. The ends lost 1 base at V and 2 bases at J; junction bases unmatched: 6. CDR1 and CDR2 (germline): LGHNA, YSLEER. As DNA, the CDR3 is TGCGCCAGCAGCCAAGGGATAGCGGGGGCTACCTACGAGCAGTACTTC. Translation: CASSQGIAGATYEQYF.

This chain links TRBV12-2 with TRBJ2-7; the D call of TRBD2 is as the table states it, not checked on the DNA. TRBV12-2 is tagged as a pseudogene. The CDR3 runs 15 residues. The CDR3 DNA follows: TGTGCAAGTCGCCCGAACCGGGCCAAACTAGGTGAGCAGTACTTC. Amino acid sequence: CASRPNRAKLGEQYF.

V and J are TRBV2 and TRBJ2-2; D is perhaps TRBD1 (6 bases). The CDR3 consists of 17 residues. V lost 3 bases and J lost 6, with 20 bases in between. Looked up from germline, CDR1 is SNHLY and CDR2 is FYNNEI. The CDR3 nucleotides are TGTGCCAGCAGTGAGGGCAGGGGCCGGAGAAGGTCCGGGGAGCTGTTTTTT. Encoded protein: CASSEGRGRRRSGELFF. The variable domain in full, completed from reference TRBV2 and TRBJ2-2, reads EPEVTQTPSHQVTQMGQEVILRCVPISNHLYFYWYRQILGQKVEFLVSFYNNEISEKSEIFDDQFSVERPDGSNFTLKIRSTKLEDSAMYFCASSEGRGRRRSGELFFGEGSRLTVL.

The chain employs TRBV28 and TRBJ2-7; no clear D. V lost 3 bases, J lost 7 bases, and 10 bases lay in between. The CDR3 runs to 12 residues. The germline V gene encodes CDR1 MDHEN and CDR2 SYDVKM. The CDR3 reads CASSFSPREQYF. The CDR3 nucleotides read TGTGCCAGCAGTTTTAGTCCACGGGAGCAGTACTTC.

Remarks on this clone: The same CDR3 also results from other DNA sequences found in this sample. The V and J genes are TRBV2 and TRBJ1-1, with a tentative D call TRBD1 (6 bases). The CDR3 is 13 residues long. The germline CDR1 and CDR2 sequences are SNHLY and FYNNEI. V lost 6 bases and J lost 0, with 8 bases in between. The CDR3 loop is CASSDRLNTEAFF. The CDR3 DNA reads TGTGCCAGCAGCGACAGGCTGAACACTGAAGCTTTCTTT.

This chain uses TRBV27 with TRBJ1-2; 10 nucleotides agree with TRBD1. There are 15 residues in the CDR3. V lost 4 bases to trimming and J lost 5 bases; unmatched junction nucleotides: 7. Germline V CDR1 and CDR2: MNHEY, SMNVEV (reference sequence). As DNA, the CDR3 is TGTGCCAGCAGTTCCGGGACAGGGGTGGCGTATGGCTACACCTTC. Protein sequence: CASSSGTGVAYGYTF.